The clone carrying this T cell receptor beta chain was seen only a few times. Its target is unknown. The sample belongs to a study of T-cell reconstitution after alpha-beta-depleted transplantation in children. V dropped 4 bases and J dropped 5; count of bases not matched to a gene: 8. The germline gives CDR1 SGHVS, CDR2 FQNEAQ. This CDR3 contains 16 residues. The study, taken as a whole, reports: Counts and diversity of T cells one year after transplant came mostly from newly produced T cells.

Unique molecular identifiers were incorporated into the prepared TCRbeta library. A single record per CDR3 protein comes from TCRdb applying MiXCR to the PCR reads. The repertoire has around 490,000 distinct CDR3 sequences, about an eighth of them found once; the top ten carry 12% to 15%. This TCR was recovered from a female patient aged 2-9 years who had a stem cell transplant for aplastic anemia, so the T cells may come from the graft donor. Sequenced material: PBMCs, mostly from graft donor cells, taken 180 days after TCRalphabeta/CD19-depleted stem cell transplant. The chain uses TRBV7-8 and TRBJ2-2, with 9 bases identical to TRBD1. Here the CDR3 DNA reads TGTGCCAGCAGCTCCCGACAGGGGGAGTTGACCGGGGAGCTGTTTTTT. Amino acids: CASSSRQGELTGELFF.